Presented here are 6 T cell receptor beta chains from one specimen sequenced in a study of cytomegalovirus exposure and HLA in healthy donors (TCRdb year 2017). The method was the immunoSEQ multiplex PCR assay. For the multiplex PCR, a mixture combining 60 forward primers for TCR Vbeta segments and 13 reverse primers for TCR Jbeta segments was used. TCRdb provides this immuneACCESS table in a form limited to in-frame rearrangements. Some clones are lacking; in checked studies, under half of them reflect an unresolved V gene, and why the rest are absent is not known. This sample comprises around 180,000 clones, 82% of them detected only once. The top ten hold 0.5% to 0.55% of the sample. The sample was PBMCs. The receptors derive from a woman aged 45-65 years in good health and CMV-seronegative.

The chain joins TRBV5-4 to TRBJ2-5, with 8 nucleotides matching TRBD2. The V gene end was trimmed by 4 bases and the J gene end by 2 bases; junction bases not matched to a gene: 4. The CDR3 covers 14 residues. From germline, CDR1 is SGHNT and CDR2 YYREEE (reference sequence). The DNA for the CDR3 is TGTGCCAGCAGCGCCCGGGGGGGGCAAGAGACCCAGTACTTC. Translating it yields CASSARGGQETQYF.

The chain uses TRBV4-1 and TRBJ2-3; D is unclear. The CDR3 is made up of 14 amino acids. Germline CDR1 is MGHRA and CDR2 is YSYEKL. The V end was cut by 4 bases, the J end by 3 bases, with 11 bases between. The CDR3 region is CASSRRSGTDTQYF. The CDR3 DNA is TGCGCCAGCAGCCGTAGGTCAGGTACAGATACGCAGTATTTT.

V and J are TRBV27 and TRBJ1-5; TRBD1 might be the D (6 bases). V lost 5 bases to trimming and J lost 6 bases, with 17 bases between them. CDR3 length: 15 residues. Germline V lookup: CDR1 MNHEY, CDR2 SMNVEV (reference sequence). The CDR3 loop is CASSTLQGRGQPQHF. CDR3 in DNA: TGTGCCAGCAGTACGTTACAGGGCAGAGGTCAGCCCCAGCATTTT.

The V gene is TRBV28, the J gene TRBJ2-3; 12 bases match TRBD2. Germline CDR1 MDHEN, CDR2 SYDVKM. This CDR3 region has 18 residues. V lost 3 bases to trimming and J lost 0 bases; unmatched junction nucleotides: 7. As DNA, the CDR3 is TGTGCCAGCAGTTTTGGCCTAGCGGGAGGGTCTAGCACAGATACGCAGTATTTT. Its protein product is CASSFGLAGGSSTDTQYF. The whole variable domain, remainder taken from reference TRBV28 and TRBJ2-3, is DVKVTQSSRYLVKRTGEKVFLECVQDMDHENMFWYRQDPGLGLRLIYFSYDVKMKEKGDIPEGYSVSREKKERFSLILESASTNQTSMYLCASSFGLAGGSSTDTQYFGPGTRLTVL.

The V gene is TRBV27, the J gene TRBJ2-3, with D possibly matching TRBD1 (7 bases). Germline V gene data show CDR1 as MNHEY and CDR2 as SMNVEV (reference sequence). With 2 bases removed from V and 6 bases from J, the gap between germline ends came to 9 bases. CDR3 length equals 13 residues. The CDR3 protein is CASSLPGGDTQYF. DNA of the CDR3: TGTGCCAGCAGTTTACCAGGGGGGGATACGCAGTATTTT.

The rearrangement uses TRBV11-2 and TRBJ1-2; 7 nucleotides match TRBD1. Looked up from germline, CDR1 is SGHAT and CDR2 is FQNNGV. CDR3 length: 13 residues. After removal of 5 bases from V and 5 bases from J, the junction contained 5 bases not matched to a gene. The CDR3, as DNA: TGTGCCAGCAGCATGGGACAGCATTATGGCTACACCTTC. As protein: CASSMGQHYGYTF.